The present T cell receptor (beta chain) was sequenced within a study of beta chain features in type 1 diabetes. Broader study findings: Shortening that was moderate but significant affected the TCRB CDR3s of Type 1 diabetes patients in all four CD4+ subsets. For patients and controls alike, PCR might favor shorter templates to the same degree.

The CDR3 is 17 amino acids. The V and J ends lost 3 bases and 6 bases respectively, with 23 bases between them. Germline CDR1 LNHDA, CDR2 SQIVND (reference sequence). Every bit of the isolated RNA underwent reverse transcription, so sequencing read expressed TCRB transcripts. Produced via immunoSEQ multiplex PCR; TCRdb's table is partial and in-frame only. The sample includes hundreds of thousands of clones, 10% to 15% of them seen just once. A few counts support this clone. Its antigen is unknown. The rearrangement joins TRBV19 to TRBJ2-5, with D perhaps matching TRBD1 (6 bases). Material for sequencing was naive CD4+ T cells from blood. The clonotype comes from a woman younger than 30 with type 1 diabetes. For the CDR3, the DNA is TGTGCCAGTAGTATGTTGAGAGGGAACTTTGGACAGAAGACCCAGTACTTC. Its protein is CASSMLRGNFGQKTQYF.